Given below is one T cell receptor beta chain in context. Profiled with immunoSEQ multiplex PCR; TCRdb holds only in-frame clones, not every one. The sample has about 150,000 clones, over 90% seen once. CDR3 length: 15 residues. This sample was included in a study of control samples from healthy donors and cancer patients. The rearrangement uses TRBV1 and TRBJ2-3; TRBD2 is taken as the D call from the table, unchecked against the DNA. TRBV1 is deemed a pseudogene. The receptor was derived from a man over 45 in good health. Sample: blood. The CDR3 bases are TGCACCAGCAGCCCCACTAGCGTAATTACAGATACGCAGTATTTT. Translation gives CTSSPTSVITDTQYF.